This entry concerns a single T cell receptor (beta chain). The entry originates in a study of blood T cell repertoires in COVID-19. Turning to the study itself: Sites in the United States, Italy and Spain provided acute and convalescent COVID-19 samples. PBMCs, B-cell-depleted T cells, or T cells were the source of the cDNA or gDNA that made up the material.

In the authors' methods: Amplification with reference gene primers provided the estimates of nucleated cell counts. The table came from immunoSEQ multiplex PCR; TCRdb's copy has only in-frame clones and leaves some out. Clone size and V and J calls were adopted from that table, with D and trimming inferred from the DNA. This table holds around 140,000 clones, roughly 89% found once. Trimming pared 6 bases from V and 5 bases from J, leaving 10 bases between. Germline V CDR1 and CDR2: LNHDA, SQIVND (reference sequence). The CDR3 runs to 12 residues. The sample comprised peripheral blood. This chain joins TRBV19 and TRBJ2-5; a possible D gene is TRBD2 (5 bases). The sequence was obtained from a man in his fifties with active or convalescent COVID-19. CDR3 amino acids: CASSSPGETQYF. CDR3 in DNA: TGTGCCAGTAGCTCACCGGGGGAGACCCAGTACTTC.